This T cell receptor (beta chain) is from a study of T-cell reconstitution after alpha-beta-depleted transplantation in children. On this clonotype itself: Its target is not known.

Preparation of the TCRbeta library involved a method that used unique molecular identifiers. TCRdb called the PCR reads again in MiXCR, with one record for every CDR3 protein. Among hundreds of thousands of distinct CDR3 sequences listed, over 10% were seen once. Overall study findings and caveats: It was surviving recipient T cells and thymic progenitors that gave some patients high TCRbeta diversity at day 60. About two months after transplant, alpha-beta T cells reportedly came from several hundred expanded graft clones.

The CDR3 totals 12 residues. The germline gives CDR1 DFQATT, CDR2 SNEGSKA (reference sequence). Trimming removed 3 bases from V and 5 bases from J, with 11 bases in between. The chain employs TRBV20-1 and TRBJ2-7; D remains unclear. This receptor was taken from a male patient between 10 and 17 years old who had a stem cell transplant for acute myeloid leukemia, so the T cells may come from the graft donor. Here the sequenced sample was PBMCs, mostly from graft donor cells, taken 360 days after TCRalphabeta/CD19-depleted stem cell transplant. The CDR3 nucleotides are TGCAGTGCTAGGTTGGTGAGCCACGAGCAGTACTTC. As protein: CSARLVSHEQYF.